Listed below are T cell receptor beta chains from one sample, sequenced in a study of breast tumors, draining lymph nodes, adjacent tissues. TCRdb reprocessed the multiplex PCR reads via MiXCR and lists one record per CDR3 protein. The profile shows about 170,000 distinct CDR3 sequences, more than 25% of them singletons. Material: axillary lymph node tissue. These receptors all stem from a female donor with breast cancer. Some clones in this sample may be carry-over from other donors' samples. Each CDR3 is given with its conserved first and last residue. D genes are given only for firm matches. Clone size is shown for a subset of rows, as once, few, many or a class of expanded clone.

DNA | CDR3 | size | V | D | J
TGCAGTGCCAGAGATCAGCTAGCGGGGGGGCCGCATACGCAGTATTTT | CSARDQLAGGPHTQYF | - | TRBV20-1 | TRBD2 | TRBJ2-3
TGTGCTGGTGGTCCCAACTTGGATGAGCAGTTCTTC | CAGGPNLDEQFF | - | TRBV12-5 | - | TRBJ2-1
TGCGCCAGCAGCCAGCTCTCTAGCGACACAGATACGCAGTATTTT | CASSQLSSDTDTQYF | - | TRBV3-1 | - | TRBJ2-3
TGTGCCAGCAGCCGAAAACAGGGGGCACTTAGAGGAGGGCAGTTCTTC | CASSRKQGALRGGQFF | - | TRBV3-1 | TRBD1 | TRBJ2-1
TGTGCCAGCAGCGACGGACAGGGGGCGGGCTACAATGAGCAGTTCTTC | CASSDGQGAGYNEQFF | - | TRBV5-4 | TRBD1 | TRBJ2-1
TGCAGTGCCAGACTAGCGGGGACGAACATTCAGTACTTC | CSARLAGTNIQYF | - | TRBV20-1 | TRBD2 | TRBJ2-4
TGTGCCAGCAGTTTCCGGCAGGGGGGGCCCGAGCAGTACTTC | CASSFRQGGPEQYF | many | TRBV12-3/TRBV12-4 | - | TRBJ2-7
TGTGCCAGCGGCTTAAGATTGGATTCGACGTACACTGAAGCTTTCTTT | CASGLRLDSTYTEAFF | - | TRBV7-9 | - | TRBJ1-1
TGTGCCAGCAGAGAGGACACTATCTCAAATCAGCCCCAGCATTTT | CASREDTISNQPQHF | many | TRBV6-6 | - | TRBJ1-5
TGTGCCTGGACAAAGTCGTGTCCGTACTTC | CAWTKSCPYF | many | TRBV30 | - | TRBJ2-7
TGCAGTGCAGAATTGCCCGGTGGCGGGAGGAGGCAAGAGACCCAGTACTTC | CSAELPGGGRRQETQYF | many | TRBV20-1 | TRBD2 | TRBJ2-5
TGTGCCAGCAGTCCCAACGCCTGGAGGGGGTATGAAGAACTGTTTTTT | CASSPNAWRGYEELFF | - | TRBV12-3/TRBV12-4 | - | TRBJ1-4
TGTGCCAGCTCACCCCGACAGGCTTCGGGTTACGAGCAGTACTTC | CASSPRQASGYEQYF | many | TRBV18 | - | TRBJ2-7
TGTGCCAGCACTCCGGGACAGGGGGCAAGAGGCTACACCTTC | CASTPGQGARGYTF | - | TRBV12-3/TRBV12-4 | TRBD1 | TRBJ1-2
TGCGCCAGCAGCCAATTGGACAGCCTAAATCAGCCCCAGCATTTT | CASSQLDSLNQPQHF | many | TRBV4-1 | - | TRBJ1-5
TGTGCCACCAGCAGATCGGAAAGGGGGTGGGACATCACAGATACGCAGTATTTT | CATSRSERGWDITDTQYF | - | TRBV15 | - | TRBJ2-3
TGTGACAGTAGTATGGGACTAGCCGAGACCCAGTACTTC | CDSSMGLAETQYF | - | TRBV19 | TRBD2 | TRBJ2-5
TGCGCCAGCAGCGGAACCGGGACTACAGTCTACGAGCAGTACTTC | CASSGTGTTVYEQYF | many | TRBV5-1 | TRBD2 | TRBJ2-7
TGTGCCAGCAGCTTGGCCTCCATTCTTGACAGACCTGGTTCACCCCTCCACTTT | CASSLASILDRPGSPLHF | many | TRBV5-8 | - | TRBJ1-6
TGTGCCAGTAGACCTCGAGGTCCGGACAGGGTGCCCTACGAGCAGTACTTC | CASRPRGPDRVPYEQYF | many | TRBV19 | TRBD1 | TRBJ2-7
TGTGCCAGCAGCCTGACTAGAGGGACCACAGATACGCAGTATTTT | CASSLTRGTTDTQYF | - | TRBV7-3 | - | TRBJ2-3
TGTGCCATCAGGGGAACCCGGACTTTC | CAIRGTRTF | - | TRBV10-3 | - | TRBJ2-6
TGTGCCAGCAGCCCTTTGGGGTTCGAGCAGTACTTC | CASSPLGFEQYF | many | TRBV7-8 | - | TRBJ2-7
TGTGCCAGCAGCTTAGCGGGACAGCCCCAAGAGACCCAGTACTTC | CASSLAGQPQETQYF | many | TRBV7-8 | TRBD1 | TRBJ2-5
TGTGCCAGCAGTCACTTCCCGACAGGCTCCTACAATGAGCAGTTCTTC | CASSHFPTGSYNEQFF | - | TRBV6-5 | - | TRBJ2-1
TGCAGCGTTGTTGGGGGACGCACCCAAGAGACCCAGTACTTC | CSVVGGRTQETQYF | many | TRBV29-1 | - | TRBJ2-5
TGTGCCAGCAGCATGTCGAAGGGGCTAGCGGGAGAAAAGCCTGAAGAGACCCAGTACTTC | CASSMSKGLAGEKPEETQYF | - | TRBV7-9 | TRBD2 | TRBJ2-5
TGTGCCAGCAGTTTCCCCGGGGACAGGGGGAGTCCACCCCTCCACTTT | CASSFPGDRGSPPLHF | - | TRBV28 | TRBD1 | TRBJ1-6
TGCGCCAGCAGCTTGGGGTTTCTAGGGATAAACCAAGAGACCCAGTACTTC | CASSLGFLGINQETQYF | - | TRBV5-1 | - | TRBJ2-5
TGTGCCATCCTCATGGGGACACCTTACAATGAGCAGTTCTTC | CAILMGTPYNEQFF | many | TRBV2 | - | TRBJ2-1
TGCAGTGCTAGGTGGGCCCAGTACTTC | CSARWAQYF | - | TRBV20-1 | - | TRBJ2-5
TGCAGTGCCAGATTAAGTACCATAGAGTACACAGATACGCAGTATTTT | CSARLSTIEYTDTQYF | many | TRBV20-1 | - | TRBJ2-3
TGTGCCAGCACTAAGACAGGGGACACCGGGGAGCTGTTTTTT | CASTKTGDTGELFF | - | TRBV27 | TRBD1 | TRBJ2-2
TGTGCCAGTAGCCCCCGGGCCACCGGCTACGAGCAGTACTTC | CASSPRATGYEQYF | many | TRBV19 | - | TRBJ2-7
TGTGCCAGCAGCCGACAGTTCGGGTCCTACGAGCAGTACTTC | CASSRQFGSYEQYF | many | TRBV14 | - | TRBJ2-7
TGTGCCAGCAGTCACGGAAGGACCAATCAGCCCCCGCATTTT | CASSHGRTNQPPHF | - | TRBV6-5 | - | TRBJ1-5
TGTGCCCTTTCCCCGGACAGCTCAAATTCACCCCTCCACTTT | CALSPDSSNSPLHF | - | TRBV30 | - | TRBJ1-6
TGCGCCAGCAGCTTGGCCACGGCAGGGGGGGAAGAAAAACTGTTTTTT | CASSLATAGGEEKLFF | - | TRBV5-1 | TRBD1 | TRBJ1-4
TGTGCCAGTACGAGGATACCAGGGGAGCTGTTTTTT | CASTRIPGELFF | - | TRBV6-1 | - | TRBJ2-2
TGCAGTGCTTGGACAGGGGCGGACACTGAAGCTTTCTTT | CSAWTGADTEAFF | - | TRBV20-1 | TRBD1 | TRBJ1-1